The entry below describes one TCR beta chain. Its antigen is undetermined. The entry originates in a study of T cells in Graves' hyperthyroidism and ophthalmopathy. General study findings and limits: Most thyroid clonotypes with frequency above 0.001 were detected in blood.

RNA transcripts provided the source from which TCR beta CDR3 regions were amplified. The HTBI primer set drove a first-round RT-PCR of the TCR CDR3. TCRdb called the multiplex PCR reads again in MiXCR, with one record for every CDR3 protein. The sample includes a few hundred thousand distinct CDR3 sequences, around 16% seen only once; the top ten take around 3.3%. Germline V gene data show CDR1 as MGHRA and CDR2 as YSYEKL. The CDR3 loop spans 14 amino acids. The ends lost 4 bases at V and 6 bases at J; junction bases unmatched: 7. In making diagnoses, clinical symptoms, serum thyroxine and TRAb, thyroid ultrasound and orbital computed tomography were all used.

Material for sequencing was blood. The receptor's source is a woman in her thirties or forties with Graves' ophthalmopathy. The chain combines TRBV4-1 with TRBJ2-7, with 9 nucleotides matching TRBD1. DNA of the CDR3: TGCGCCAGCAGCCTCCGGGACAGGGAGTTCGAGCAGTACTTC. Translating gives CASSLRDREFEQYF.